This is a list of T cell receptor beta chains from one sample in a study of PD-L1 blockade in urothelial cancer. Sequenced by immunoSEQ multiplex PCR; TCRdb stores in-frame clones only, minus some. The sample gives around 100,000 clones, 70% to 90% of which show up once; about 2.3% is in the top ten. The sample here was PBMCs, taken around atezolizumab (anti-PD-L1) treatment. The source of these receptors is a middle-aged man with urothelial cancer. The CDR3 runs from the conserved cysteine through the conserved F or W. Fields, in order: D gene, clone size, J gene, V gene, CDR3 protein, CDR3 DNA. A D gene is named only where the DNA matches it firmly. Part of the rows lack a size; the others show once, few, many or a class for expanded clones.

d_gene: TRBD1; abundance: NA; j_gene: TRBJ2-7; v_gene: TRBV5-5; CDR3aa: CASSLASGTGVYEQYF; CDR3nt: TGTGCCAGCAGCTTGGCTTCCGGGACAGGGGTTTACGAGCAGTACTTC
d_gene: TRBD1; abundance: NA; j_gene: TRBJ2-5; v_gene: TRBV7-7; CDR3aa: CASSRQGTETQYF; CDR3nt: TGTGCTAGCAGCAGACAGGGCACGGAGACCCAGTACTTC
d_gene: NA; abundance: NA; j_gene: TRBJ1-4; v_gene: TRBV7-2; CDR3aa: CASSLFPGAEKLFF; CDR3nt: TGTGCCAGCAGCTTATTCCCAGGGGCAGAAAAACTGTTTTTT
d_gene: NA; abundance: NA; j_gene: TRBJ2-7; v_gene: TRBV5-4; CDR3aa: CASSLPGDQYEQYF; CDR3nt: TGTGCCAGCAGCTTGCCAGGGGACCAATACGAGCAGTACTTC
d_gene: NA; abundance: once; j_gene: TRBJ2-2; v_gene: TRBV2; CDR3aa: CASQSGGYTGELFF; CDR3nt: TGTGCCAGCCAGTCTGGGGGGTACACCGGGGAGCTGTTTTTT
d_gene: TRBD1; abundance: NA; j_gene: TRBJ2-7; v_gene: TRBV2; CDR3aa: CASRPLQAGGEEQYF; CDR3nt: TGTGCCAGTAGACCCCTCCAGGCAGGGGGAGAAGAGCAGTACTTC
d_gene: NA; abundance: once; j_gene: TRBJ2-5; v_gene: TRBV10-3; CDR3aa: CAISAFTTARRQETQYF; CDR3nt: TGTGCCATCAGTGCCTTCACTACCGCTCGGAGACAAGAGACCCAGTACTTC
d_gene: NA; abundance: once; j_gene: TRBJ1-4; v_gene: TRBV5-6; CDR3aa: CASSLAGGTNEKLFF; CDR3nt: TGTGCCAGCAGCCTGGCGGGGGGGACTAATGAAAAACTGTTTTTT
d_gene: NA; abundance: NA; j_gene: TRBJ2-2; v_gene: TRBV18; CDR3aa: CASSPGLAGELFF; CDR3nt: TGTGCCAGCTCACCGGGACTGGCCGGGGAGCTGTTTTTT
d_gene: TRBD2; abundance: NA; j_gene: TRBJ2-3; v_gene: TRBV5-4; CDR3aa: CASSLRTSGADTQYF; CDR3nt: TGTGCCAGCAGCCTTAGGACTAGCGGGGCAGATACGCAGTATTTT
d_gene: TRBD2; abundance: NA; j_gene: TRBJ2-7; v_gene: TRBV4-2; CDR3aa: CASSLRLAGGHEQYF; CDR3nt: TGTGCCAGCAGCCTCAGACTAGCGGGAGGTCACGAGCAGTACTTC
d_gene: NA; abundance: NA; j_gene: TRBJ1-4; v_gene: TRBV28; CDR3aa: CASRRDGSNEKLFF; CDR3nt: TGTGCCAGCAGACGGGACGGGAGTAATGAAAAACTGTTTTTT
d_gene: TRBD1; abundance: NA; j_gene: TRBJ2-7; v_gene: TRBV30; CDR3aa: CAWSDRTGGTYEQYF; CDR3nt: TGTGCCTGGAGTGACCGGACAGGGGGGACCTACGAGCAGTACTTC
d_gene: NA; abundance: NA; j_gene: TRBJ1-5; v_gene: TRBV4-1; CDR3aa: CASSQDPQGNQPQHF; CDR3nt: TGCGCCAGCAGCCAAGACCCGCAGGGGAATCAGCCCCAGCATTTT
d_gene: NA; abundance: NA; j_gene: TRBJ2-3; v_gene: TRBV6-5; CDR3aa: CASRSSRVTDTQYF; CDR3nt: TGTGCCAGCAGGTCATCCAGGGTTACAGATACGCAGTATTTT
d_gene: NA; abundance: NA; j_gene: TRBJ2-2; v_gene: TRBV4-2; CDR3aa: CASSQEVVVGGELFF; CDR3nt: TGTGCCAGCAGCCAAGAGGTGGTAGTCGGCGGGGAGCTGTTTTTT
d_gene: TRBD2; abundance: NA; j_gene: TRBJ2-7; v_gene: TRBV15; CDR3aa: CATSRVVAGVNEQYF; CDR3nt: TGTGCCACCAGCAGAGTTGTCGCGGGAGTGAACGAGCAGTACTTC
d_gene: TRBD1; abundance: NA; j_gene: TRBJ2-1; v_gene: TRBV18; CDR3aa: CASSPKTGSNEQFF; CDR3nt: TGTGCCAGCTCACCGAAGACAGGGAGCAATGAGCAGTTCTTC
d_gene: TRBD1; abundance: NA; j_gene: TRBJ2-3; v_gene: TRBV28; CDR3aa: CASSGRGRDTQYF; CDR3nt: TGTGCCAGCAGTGGCAGGGGGCGGGATACGCAGTATTTT
d_gene: TRBD1; abundance: NA; j_gene: TRBJ1-1; v_gene: TRBV28; CDR3aa: CASSPGQGNTEAFF; CDR3nt: TGTGCCAGCTCTCCGGGACAGGGTAACACTGAAGCTTTCTTT
d_gene: TRBD1; abundance: NA; j_gene: TRBJ2-7; v_gene: TRBV7-9; CDR3aa: CATVTGGRDYEQYF; CDR3nt: TGTGCCACCGTGACAGGGGGCCGTGACTACGAGCAGTACTTC
d_gene: NA; abundance: NA; j_gene: TRBJ1-6; v_gene: TRBV30; CDR3aa: CAWSVLRGSSYNSPLHF; CDR3nt: TGTGCCTGGAGTGTACTCAGGGGAAGCTCCTATAATTCACCCCTCCACTTT
d_gene: TRBD2; abundance: NA; j_gene: TRBJ2-5; v_gene: TRBV28; CDR3aa: CASSPGLAGVETQYF; CDR3nt: TGTGCCAGCAGTCCGGGACTAGCGGGAGTGGAGACCCAGTACTTC
d_gene: NA; abundance: NA; j_gene: TRBJ2-7; v_gene: TRBV7-2; CDR3aa: CASSLTLSEQYF; CDR3nt: TGTGCCAGCAGCTTAACTCTTAGTGAGCAGTACTTC
d_gene: TRBD1; abundance: NA; j_gene: TRBJ1-5; v_gene: TRBV2; CDR3aa: CASSPTTGKGNQPQHF; CDR3nt: TGTGCCAGCAGTCCCACGACAGGGAAAGGGAATCAGCCCCAGCATTTT
d_gene: NA; abundance: few; j_gene: TRBJ1-6; v_gene: TRBV1; CDR3aa: CTSSQGRDRLGSPLHF; CDR3nt: TGCACCAGCAGCCAAGGCCGGGACAGGTTAGGTTCACCCCTCCACTTT
d_gene: TRBD2; abundance: NA; j_gene: TRBJ2-3; v_gene: TRBV13; CDR3aa: CASHGGRAALPQYF; CDR3nt: TGTGCCAGCCATGGTGGGAGGGCGGCTTTGCCGCAGTATTTT
d_gene: NA; abundance: NA; j_gene: TRBJ2-5; v_gene: TRBV5-4; CDR3aa: CASSWGVGEKETQYF; CDR3nt: TGTGCCAGCAGCTGGGGAGTGGGCGAGAAAGAGACCCAGTACTTC
d_gene: NA; abundance: NA; j_gene: TRBJ1-6; v_gene: TRBV30; CDR3aa: CAWKLENYNSPLHF; CDR3nt: TGTGCCTGGAAGTTAGAAAATTATAATTCACCCCTCCACTTT
d_gene: TRBD1; abundance: NA; j_gene: TRBJ1-2; v_gene: TRBV7-2; CDR3aa: CASSPLPGQGLYGYTF; CDR3nt: TGTGCCAGCAGCCCCCTCCCCGGACAGGGCCTATATGGCTACACCTTC
d_gene: NA; abundance: NA; j_gene: TRBJ2-7; v_gene: TRBV6-5; CDR3aa: CASSYESVGEQYF; CDR3nt: TGTGCCAGCAGTTACGAATCAGTTGGCGAGCAGTACTTC
d_gene: TRBD2; abundance: NA; j_gene: TRBJ2-2; v_gene: TRBV5-1; CDR3aa: CASSLVAGVAGELFF; CDR3nt: TGCGCCAGCAGCTTGGTAGCGGGAGTCGCCGGGGAGCTGTTTTTT
d_gene: TRBD1; abundance: NA; j_gene: TRBJ1-3; v_gene: TRBV19; CDR3aa: CASRTTGDGNTIYF; CDR3nt: TGTGCCAGTAGGACCACAGGGGACGGAAACACCATATATTTT
d_gene: TRBD2; abundance: NA; j_gene: TRBJ2-1; v_gene: TRBV5-5; CDR3aa: CASSFMPSGSNEQFF; CDR3nt: TGTGCCAGCAGCTTTATGCCTAGCGGGAGCAATGAGCAGTTCTTC
d_gene: TRBD2; abundance: NA; j_gene: TRBJ2-5; v_gene: TRBV4-1; CDR3aa: CASSHQGLGQETQYF; CDR3nt: TGCGCCAGCAGCCACCAAGGACTAGGCCAAGAGACCCAGTACTTC